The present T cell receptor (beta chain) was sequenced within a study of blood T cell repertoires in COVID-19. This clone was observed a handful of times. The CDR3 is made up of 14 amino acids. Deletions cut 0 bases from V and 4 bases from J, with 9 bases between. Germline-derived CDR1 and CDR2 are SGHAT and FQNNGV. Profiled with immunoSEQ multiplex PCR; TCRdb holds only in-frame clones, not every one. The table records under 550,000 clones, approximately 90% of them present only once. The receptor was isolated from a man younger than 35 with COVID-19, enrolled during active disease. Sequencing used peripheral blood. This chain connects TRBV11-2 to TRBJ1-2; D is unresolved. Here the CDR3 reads CASSLDPAGYGYTF. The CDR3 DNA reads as TGTGCCAGCAGCTTAGATCCGGCGGGCTATGGCTACACCTTC.